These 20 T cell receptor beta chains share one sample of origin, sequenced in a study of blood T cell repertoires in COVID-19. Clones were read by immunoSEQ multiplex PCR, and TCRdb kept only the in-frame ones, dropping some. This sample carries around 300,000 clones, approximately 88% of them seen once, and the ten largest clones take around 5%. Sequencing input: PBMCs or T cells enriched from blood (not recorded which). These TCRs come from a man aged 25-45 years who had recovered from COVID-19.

CDR3 region: CASSLEGTTRDYTF. For the CDR3, the DNA is TGCGCCAGCAGCTTGGAAGGGACAACAAGAGACTACACCTTC. J is TRBJ1-2 and V is TRBV5-1, with a possible D match to TRBD1 (6 bases). Trimming took off 0 bases at V and 10 bases at J, with 16 bases between the two ends. The length of the CDR3 is 14 residues. Looked up from germline, CDR1 is SGHRS and CDR2 is YFSETQ. The entire variable domain, with the rest obtained from reference TRBV5-1 and TRBJ1-2, is as follows: KAGVTQTPRYLIKTRGQQVTLSCSPISGHRSVSWYQQTPGQGLQFLFEYFSETQRNKGNFPGRFSGRQFSNSRSEMNVSTLELGDSALYLCASSLEGTTRDYTFGSGTRLTVV.

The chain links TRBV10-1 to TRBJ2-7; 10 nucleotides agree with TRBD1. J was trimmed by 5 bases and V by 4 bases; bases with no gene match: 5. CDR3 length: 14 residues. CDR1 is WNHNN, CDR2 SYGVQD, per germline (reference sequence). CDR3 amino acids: CASSVGQGIHEQYF. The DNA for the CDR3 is TGCGCCAGCAGTGTGGGACAGGGGATCCACGAGCAGTACTTC.

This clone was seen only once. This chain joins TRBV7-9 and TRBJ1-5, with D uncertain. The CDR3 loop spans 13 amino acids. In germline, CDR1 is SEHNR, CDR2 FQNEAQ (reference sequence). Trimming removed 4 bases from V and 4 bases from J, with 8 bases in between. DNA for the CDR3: TGTGCCAGCAGCTCGGTACCGAATCAGCCCCAGCATTTT. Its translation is CASSSVPNQPQHF.

The CDR3, as DNA: TGTGCCAGTAAGGAGGGACAGGAGAATTCACCCCTCCACTTT. Translating gives CASKEGQENSPLHF. This chain joins TRBV19 and TRBJ1-6, with TRBD1 matching 8 bases. V lost 7 bases and J lost 7; bases outside the gene matches: 6. The CDR3 consists of 14 residues. CDR1 is LNHDA and CDR2 is SQIVND in the germline V gene (reference sequence).

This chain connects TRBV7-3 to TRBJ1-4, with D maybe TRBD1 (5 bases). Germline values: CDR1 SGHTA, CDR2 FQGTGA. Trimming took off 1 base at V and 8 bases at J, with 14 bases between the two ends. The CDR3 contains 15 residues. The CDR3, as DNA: TGTGCCAGCAGCTTAAAGGGCAGGGTAGGAGAAAAACTGTTTTTT. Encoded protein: CASSLKGRVGEKLFF.

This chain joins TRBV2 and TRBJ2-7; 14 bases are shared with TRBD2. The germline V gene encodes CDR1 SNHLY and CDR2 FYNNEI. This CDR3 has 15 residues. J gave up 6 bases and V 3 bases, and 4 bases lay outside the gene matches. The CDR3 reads CASSETSGGAVEQYF. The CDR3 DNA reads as TGTGCCAGCAGTGAGACTAGCGGGGGGGCGGTCGAGCAGTACTTC.

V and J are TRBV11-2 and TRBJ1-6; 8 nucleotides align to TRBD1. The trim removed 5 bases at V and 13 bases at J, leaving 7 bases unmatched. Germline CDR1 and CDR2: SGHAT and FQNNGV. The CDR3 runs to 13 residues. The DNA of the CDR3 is TGTGCCAGCAGCACCGACAGGGGTGATCCCCTCCACTTT. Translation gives CASSTDRGDPLHF.

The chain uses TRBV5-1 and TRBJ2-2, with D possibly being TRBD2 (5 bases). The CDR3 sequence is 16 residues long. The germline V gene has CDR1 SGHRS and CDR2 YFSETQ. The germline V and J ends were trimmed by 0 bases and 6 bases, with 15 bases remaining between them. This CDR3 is CASSLATRRYAGELFF. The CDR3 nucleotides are TGCGCCAGCAGCTTGGCAACTAGACGTTACGCCGGGGAGCTGTTTTTT.

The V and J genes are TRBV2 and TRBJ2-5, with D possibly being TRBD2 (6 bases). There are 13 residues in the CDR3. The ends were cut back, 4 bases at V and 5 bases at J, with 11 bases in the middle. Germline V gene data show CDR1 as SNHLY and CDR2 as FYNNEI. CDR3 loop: CASSVGLAETQYF. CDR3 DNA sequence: TGTGCCAGCAGTGTCGGCCTAGCGGAGACCCAGTACTTC.

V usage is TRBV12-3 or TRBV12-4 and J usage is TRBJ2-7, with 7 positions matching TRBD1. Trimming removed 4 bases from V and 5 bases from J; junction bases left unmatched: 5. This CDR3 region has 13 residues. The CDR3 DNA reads TGTGCCAGCAGTTCTGGGACAGTTGACGAGCAGTACTTC. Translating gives CASSSGTVDEQYF.

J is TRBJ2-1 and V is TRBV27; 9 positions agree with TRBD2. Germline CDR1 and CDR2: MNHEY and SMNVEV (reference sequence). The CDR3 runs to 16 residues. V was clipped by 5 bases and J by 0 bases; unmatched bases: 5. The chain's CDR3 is CASSLSRGGSYNEQFF. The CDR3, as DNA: TGTGCCAGCAGTCTTTCGCGGGGGGGCTCCTACAATGAGCAGTTCTTC.

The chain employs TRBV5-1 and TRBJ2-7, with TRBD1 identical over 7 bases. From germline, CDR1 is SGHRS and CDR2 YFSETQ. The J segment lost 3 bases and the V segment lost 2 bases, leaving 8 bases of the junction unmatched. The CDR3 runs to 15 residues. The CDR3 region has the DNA TGCGCCAGCAGCTTAGCTCCGGGACAGAGCTACGAGCAGTACTTC. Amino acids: CASSLAPGQSYEQYF.

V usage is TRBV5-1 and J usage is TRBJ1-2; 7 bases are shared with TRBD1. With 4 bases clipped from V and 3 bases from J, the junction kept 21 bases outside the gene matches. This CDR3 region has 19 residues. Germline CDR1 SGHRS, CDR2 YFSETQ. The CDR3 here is CASSHGTDNPLRSDYGYTF. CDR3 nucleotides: TGCGCCAGCAGCCACGGGACAGATAATCCTCTACGCTCGGACTATGGCTACACCTTC.

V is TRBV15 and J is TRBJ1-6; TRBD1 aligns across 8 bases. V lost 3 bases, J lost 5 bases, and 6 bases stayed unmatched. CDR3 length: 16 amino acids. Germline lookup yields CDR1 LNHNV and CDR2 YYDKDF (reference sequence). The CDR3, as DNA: TGTGCCACCAGCAGGACGGACAGGGAGAATAATTCACCCCTCCACTTT. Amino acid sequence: CATSRTDRENNSPLHF.

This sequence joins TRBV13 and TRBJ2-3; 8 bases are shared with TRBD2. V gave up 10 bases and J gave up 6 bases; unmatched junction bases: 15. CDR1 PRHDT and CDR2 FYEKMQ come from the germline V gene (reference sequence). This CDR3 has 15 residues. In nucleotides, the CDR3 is TGTGCCACCACCCCATCGGGGGGGGCCAGGGATACGCAGTATTTT. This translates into CATTPSGGARDTQYF. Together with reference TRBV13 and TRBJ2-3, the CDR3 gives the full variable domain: AAGVIQSPRHLIKEKRETATLKCYPIPRHDTVYWYQQGPGQDPQFLISFYEKMQSDKGSIPDRFSAQQFSDYHSELNMSSLELGDSALYFCATTPSGGARDTQYFGPGTRLTVL.

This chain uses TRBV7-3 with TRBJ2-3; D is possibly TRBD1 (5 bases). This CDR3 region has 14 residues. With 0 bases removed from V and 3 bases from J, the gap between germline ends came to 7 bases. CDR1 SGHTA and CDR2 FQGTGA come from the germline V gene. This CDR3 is CASSLTAGTDTQYF. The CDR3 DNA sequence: TGTGCCAGCAGCTTAACGGCAGGGACAGATACGCAGTATTTT. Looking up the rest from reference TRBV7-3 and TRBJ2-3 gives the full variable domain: GAGVSQTPSNKVTEKGKYVELRCDPISGHTALYWYRQSLGQGPEFLIYFQGTGAADDSGLPNDRFFAVRPEGSVSTLKIQRTERGDSAVYLCASSLTAGTDTQYFGPGTRLTVL.

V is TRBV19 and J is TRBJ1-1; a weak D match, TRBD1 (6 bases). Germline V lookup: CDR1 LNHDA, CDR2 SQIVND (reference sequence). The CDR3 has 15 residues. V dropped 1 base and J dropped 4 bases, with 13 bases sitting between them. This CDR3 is CASSIGDRGGTEAFF. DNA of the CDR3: TGTGCCAGTAGTATAGGTGATAGGGGGGGCACTGAAGCTTTCTTT.

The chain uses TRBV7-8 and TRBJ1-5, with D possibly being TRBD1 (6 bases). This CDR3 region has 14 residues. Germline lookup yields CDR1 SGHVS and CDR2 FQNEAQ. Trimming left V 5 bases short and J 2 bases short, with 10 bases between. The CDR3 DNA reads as TGTGCCAGCAGCACCCGACAGGGCAATCAGCCCCAGCATTTT. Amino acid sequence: CASSTRQGNQPQHF.

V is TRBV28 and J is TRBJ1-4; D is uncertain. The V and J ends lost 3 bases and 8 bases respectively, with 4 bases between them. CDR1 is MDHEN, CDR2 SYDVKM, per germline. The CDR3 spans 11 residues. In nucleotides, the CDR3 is TGTGCCAGCAGTTTTCGGGAAAAACTGTTTTTT. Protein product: CASSFREKLFF.

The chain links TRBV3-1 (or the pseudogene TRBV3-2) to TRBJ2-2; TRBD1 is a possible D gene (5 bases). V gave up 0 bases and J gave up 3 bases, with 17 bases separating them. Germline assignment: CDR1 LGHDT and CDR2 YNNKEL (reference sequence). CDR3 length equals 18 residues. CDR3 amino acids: CASSQDERQPRDTGELFF. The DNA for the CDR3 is TGTGCCAGCAGCCAAGACGAGAGACAGCCCCGGGACACCGGGGAGCTGTTTTTT.